The present entry profiles one T cell receptor (beta chain) with its context. Its specificity is unknown. This sample is part of a study of T-cell memory formation after mild COVID-19. 5'RACE, which relied on constant-segment primers, yielded TCR alpha and TCR beta cDNA libraries carrying sample barcodes and UMIs. MiXCR, run by TCRdb on the 5' RACE reads, gives a single entry per CDR3 protein. The repertoire holds around 300,000 distinct CDR3 sequences, with around 13% as singletons. The V and J ends lost 4 bases and 4 bases respectively, with 15 bases between them. The CDR3 totals 15 residues. CDR1 SGHNT and CDR2 YYREEE come from the germline V gene (reference sequence). Study-wide results and caveats: Researchers report contracting CD4+ clones mostly in CM and EM, with CD8+ clones in EMRA. Balance between CD4 and CD8 was seen in clones contracting day 15 to 85, and a CD4+ lean was seen in later expanders.

This clonotype was obtained from a man between 18 and 35 years old who had mild COVID-19 (a few samples of this study predate the infection). Cell type and time point are not known. The sequenced sample was PBMCs or a T cell subset sorted from them (not recorded which). The chain joins TRBV5-4 to TRBJ2-1; tentatively, D is TRBD2 (5 bases). In nucleotides, the CDR3 is TGTGCCAGCAGCGCCGACTTGGGAGATTACAATGAGCAGTTCTTC. Its protein is CASSADLGDYNEQFF. The full variable domain, in which reference TRBV5-4 and TRBJ2-1 provide the parts outside the CDR3, is ETGVTQSPTHLIKTRGQQVTLRCSSQSGHNTVSWYQQALGQGPQFIFQYYREEENGRGNFPPRFSGLQFPNYSSELNVNALELDDSALYLCASSADLGDYNEQFFGPGTRLTVL.